The clone carrying this TCR beta chain was recorded a few times. The data were obtained in a study of cytomegalovirus exposure and HLA in healthy donors. CDR3 length equals 14 residues. V shed 3 bases and J shed 1 base, with 6 bases lying between them. Germline V gives CDR1 SGHVS, CDR2 FNYEAQ. Vbeta (60) and Jbeta (13) primers were used in the PCR. Some clones are missing from TCRdb's copy, which holds only in-frame ones; the method was immunoSEQ multiplex PCR. This sample has 75,000 to 90,000 clones, with over 70% found just once. The V gene is TRBV7-6, the J gene TRBJ2-2; D is ambiguous. The sequenced sample consisted of PBMCs. The TCR sequence derives from a man aged 25 to 40 in good health and CMV-seropositive. The CDR3 loop reads CASSFAGNTGELFF. The CDR3 bases are TGTGCCAGCAGCTTCGCAGGGAACACCGGGGAGCTGTTTTTT.